A selection of T cell receptor beta chains follows, all from one sample in a study of blood T cell repertoires in COVID-19. Profiling relied on immunoSEQ multiplex PCR, and the TCRdb table lists in-frame clones only, not all of them. Altogether roughly 250,000 clones are present, approximately 83% being singletons, with the ten largest covering 3.5% to 5.5%. Specimen: PBMCs or T cells enriched from blood (not recorded which). The receptors stem from a woman under 40 who had recovered from COVID-19. CDR3s include the opening cysteine and the closing phenylalanine or tryptophan. A D gene is named only where the DNA matches it firmly.

V gene,D gene,J gene,CDR3 protein
TRBV12-3/TRBV12-4,.,TRBJ1-5,CASSSAGNQPQHF
TRBV5-1,.,TRBJ1-4,CASSSQASTTNEKLFF
TRBV5-1,TRBD1,TRBJ1-2,CASSFWQGDYGYTF
TRBV29-1,TRBD2,TRBJ2-3,CSVDPSGADTQYF
TRBV2,TRBD2,TRBJ2-2,CASREAPGRAGELFF
TRBV9,TRBD2,TRBJ2-1,CASSVRVAGGYNEQFF
TRBV12-3/TRBV12-4,.,TRBJ2-7,CASSLQGFNEQYF
TRBV9,TRBD2,TRBJ2-5,CASSVVGTSRETQYF
TRBV28,.,TRBJ2-1,CASSLGGIGEQFF
TRBV5-1,.,TRBJ2-1,CASSLGTANNEQFF
TRBV20-1,TRBD1,TRBJ1-2,CSASTGTGAYGYTF
TRBV5-6,.,TRBJ2-1,CASLSPQEFAHEQFF
TRBV9,TRBD2,TRBJ2-6,CASSVAIGIGGRAQPSGANVLTF
TRBV27,TRBD2,TRBJ2-7,CASSLQGGSPWDEQYF
TRBV28,TRBD1,TRBJ2-7,CASSLRGLGEQYF
TRBV29-1,.,TRBJ2-7,CSVERGGHEQYF
TRBV7-3,.,TRBJ2-2,CASSLGGAGELFF
TRBV15,TRBD1,TRBJ2-1,CATSGQGASYNEQFF
TRBV6-4,.,TRBJ1-2,CASSAPGDPPYGYTF
TRBV6-5,.,TRBJ1-2,CASSVRRLNYGYTF
TRBV5-6,.,TRBJ1-2,CASSLTSGLINYGYTF
TRBV19,.,TRBJ2-1,CASSIETSLSSYNEQFF
TRBV7-6,.,TRBJ1-1,CASSSGRGNTEAFF
TRBV24-1,.,TRBJ1-2,CATSPGQPYGYTF
TRBV28,TRBD2,TRBJ2-1,CASSFSGGSSYNEQFF
TRBV4-1,.,TRBJ1-2,CASSGGAFGGYTF
TRBV5-5,TRBD2,TRBJ2-3,CASSLDGGANTQYF
TRBV28,TRBD1,TRBJ1-1,CASSTNFNRDREPEAFF
TRBV28,.,TRBJ2-7,CASINQGGNSEQYF
TRBV5-1,TRBD1,TRBJ1-6,CASSLAPGQSNSPLHF
TRBV19,TRBD1,TRBJ2-5,CASSTGRFGTGRETQYF
TRBV28,.,TRBJ1-6,CASSSLEGAGYNSPLHF
TRBV2,.,TRBJ2-5,CASSEASAQETQYF